Following are 28 T cell receptor beta chains from one sample sequenced in a study of molecular identifiers for immune sequencing clone quantification. MiXCR, applied by TCRdb to the PCR reads, yields one record per CDR3 protein. In the table there are around 480,000 distinct CDR3 sequences, about 26% of which are singletons. Sequenced sample: naive CD8+ T cells from blood, with Jurkat cell RNA spiked in. Noted subset: FACS-sorted CD8+CD4-CCR7+CD45RA+ naive T cells. The receptors come from a human donor in good health. Some libraries in this study had Jurkat cell RNA spiked in.

This clonotype has ten or more counts. This chain connects TRBV12-3 or TRBV12-4 to TRBJ2-2; D gene ambiguous. The CDR3 runs to 13 residues. V was clipped by 6 bases and J by 4 bases, with 9 bases between them. The CDR3 loop is CASRGGSTGELFF. CDR3 DNA: TGTGCCAGCAGGGGTGGGTCCACCGGGGAGCTGTTTTTT.

CDR3 sequence: CASSFADNSPLHF. The CDR3 region has the DNA TGTGCCAGCAGCTTCGCAGACAATTCACCCCTCCACTTT. V is TRBV11-2 and J is TRBJ1-6, with no clear D. This CDR3 has 13 residues. CDR1 is SGHAT and CDR2 is FQNNGV in the germline V gene. The ends were cut back, 3 bases at V and 7 bases at J, with 7 bases in the middle.

The chain carries TRBV11-2 and TRBJ2-3; the match to TRBD2 covers 9 bases. The CDR3 totals 15 residues. Germline lookup yields CDR1 SGHAT and CDR2 FQNNGV. V shed 1 base and J 2 bases; nucleotides not matched to a gene: 1. CDR3 nucleotides: TGTGCCAGCAGCTTAGGCGGGAGGGCCACAGATACGCAGTATTTT. This sequence encodes CASSLGGRATDTQYF.

There are many counts of this clonotype. The V call is TRBV7-8, the J call TRBJ2-3, with 7 bases that match TRBD2. Germline trimming cut 5 bases from V and 6 bases from J; bases unmatched to any gene: 14. CDR1 and CDR2 (germline): SGHVS, FQNEAQ. The CDR3 runs to 16 residues. In nucleotides, the CDR3 is TGTGCCAGCAGCCCCGCTAGCGGAGGGTTTGAGGATACGCAGTATTTT. Its translation: CASSPASGGFEDTQYF. Looking up the rest from reference TRBV7-8 and TRBJ2-3 gives the full variable domain: GAGVSQSPRYKVAKRGQDVALRCDPISGHVSLFWYQQALGQGPEFLTYFQNEAQLDKSGLPSDRFFAERPEGSVSTLKIQRTQQEDSAVYLCASSPASGGFEDTQYFGPGTRLTVL.

This rearrangement joins TRBV18 to TRBJ1-5; D is unclear. V lost 5 bases and J 1 base, leaving 9 bases between the germline ends. From germline, CDR1 is KGHSH and CDR2 LQKENI. The CDR3 runs to 14 residues. CDR3 sequence: CASSISRSNQPQHF. CDR3 sequence (DNA): TGTGCCAGCTCAATAAGCCGGAGCAATCAGCCCCAGCATTTT. The full variable domain, completed using reference TRBV18 and TRBJ1-5, is NAGVMQNPRHLVRRRGQEARLRCSPMKGHSHVYWYRQLPEEGLKFMVYLQKENIIDESGMPKERFSAEFPKEGPSILRIQQVVRGDSAAYFCASSISRSNQPQHFGDGTRLSIL.

At least ten counts were recorded for this clonotype. V gene TRBV12-3 or TRBV12-4 combines with J gene TRBJ1-6; TRBD1 matches 8 bases. J lost 5 bases, V lost 6 bases, and 6 bases had no gene match. The CDR3 totals 15 residues. CDR3 region: CASREMTGDNSPLHF. The CDR3 DNA reads TGTGCCAGCAGAGAAATGACAGGGGATAATTCACCCCTCCACTTT.

The genes are TRBV6-2 or TRBV6-3 and TRBJ2-3; 11 nucleotides match TRBD2. The junction had 10 bases not matched to a gene; V was cut back by 4 bases and J by 1 base. Germline values: CDR1 MNHEY, CDR2 SVGEGT. The CDR3 spans 18 residues. The CDR3 DNA reads as TGTGCCAGCAGTTTAATGACTAGCGGGGTGCTCGGCACAGATACGCAGTATTTT. Translation gives CASSLMTSGVLGTDTQYF.

The CDR3 spells CASSLRVYDSKDEQFF. CDR3 sequence (DNA): TGTGCCAGCAGCCTACGGGTTTACGACTCTAAGGATGAGCAGTTCTTC. This rearrangement joins TRBV13 to TRBJ2-1; no firm D call. Germline CDR1 is PRHDT and CDR2 is FYEKMQ (reference sequence). The length of the CDR3 is 16 residues. The germline V and J ends were trimmed by 5 bases and 8 bases, with 22 bases remaining between them.

This clonotype was seen a single time. One base away lies a much larger clone, so this may be a sequencing read error. The chain's CDR3 is CASSQPGGGTQYF. DNA of the CDR3: TGCGCCAGCAGCCAACCAGGGGGAGGTACGCAGTATTTT. The chain carries TRBV4-1 and TRBJ2-3; D is possibly TRBD1 (7 bases). This CDR3 has 13 amino acids. Germline V gene sequence: CDR1 MGHRA, CDR2 YSYEKL. With 2 bases removed from V and 8 bases from J, the gap between germline ends came to 11 bases.

This clonotype came up many times. V is TRBV28 and J is TRBJ2-5, with TRBD2 matching 9 bases. This CDR3 has 14 amino acids. The J segment lost 5 bases and the V segment lost 6 bases, leaving 7 bases of the junction unmatched. Germline assignment: CDR1 MDHEN and CDR2 SYDVKM. The chain's CDR3 is CASRNSGGGETQYF. CDR3 in DNA: TGTGCCAGCAGAAATAGCGGGGGCGGGGAGACCCAGTACTTC.

This clonotype occurred many times. This chain connects TRBV6-5 to TRBJ1-1; D is perhaps TRBD1 (5 bases). The CDR3 covers 13 residues. Per germline, CDR1 MNHEY and CDR2 SVGAGI. V was trimmed by 2 bases and J by 1 base, leaving 5 bases between them. Written as DNA, the CDR3 is TGTGCCAGCAGTTACGGACAGAACACTGAAGCTTTCTTT. This translates into CASSYGQNTEAFF.

This clonotype was seen ten or more times. The chain recombines TRBV7-9 with TRBJ1-2; possibly TRBD1 for D (5 bases). CDR1 and CDR2 from the germline V gene are SEHNR and FQNEAQ (reference sequence). CDR3 length: 14 residues. V lost 2 bases and J 3 bases, leaving 10 bases between the germline ends. CDR3 nucleotide sequence: TGTGCCAGCAGCTTACAGGGAAGTGACTATGGCTACACCTTC. It is translated as CASSLQGSDYGYTF.

The chain joins TRBV29-1 to TRBJ2-7; 7 bases agree with TRBD1. The CDR3 sequence is 12 residues long. J lost 9 bases, V lost 2 bases, and 7 bases had no gene match. Germline V gene data show CDR1 as SQVTM and CDR2 as ANQGSEA. The chain's CDR3 is CSVEIQGKVQYF. DNA for the CDR3: TGCAGCGTTGAAATACAGGGGAAGGTGCAGTACTTC.

The rearrangement links TRBV2 to TRBJ1-1; tentative D call: TRBD1 (6 bases). V dropped 6 bases and J dropped 0 bases, with 11 bases sitting between them. Germline values: CDR1 SNHLY, CDR2 FYNNEI. This CDR3 is built from 14 residues. CDR3 DNA sequence: TGTGCCAGCAGGGAGGACAGCCTGAACACTGAAGCTTTCTTT. Translating it yields CASREDSLNTEAFF.

This rearrangement joins TRBV27 to TRBJ2-7, with D perhaps TRBD1 (6 bases). Deletions cut 5 bases from V and 3 bases from J, with 11 bases between. The CDR3 consists of 13 residues. Germline V CDR1 and CDR2: MNHEY, SMNVEV (reference sequence). CDR3 sequence reads: CASSRGTFYEQYF. The CDR3 region has the DNA TGTGCCAGCAGTAGGGGGACCTTCTACGAGCAGTACTTC.

This clonotype came up a few times. In DNA form, the CDR3 reads TGTGCCAGCAGCCAAGATCCCTACGCCTACAATGAGCAGTTCTTC. This gives the protein CASSQDPYAYNEQFF. The rearrangement joins TRBV14 to TRBJ2-1; D is uncertain. V gave up 0 bases and J gave up 2 bases, with 8 bases separating them. CDR3 length equals 15 residues. CDR1 and CDR2 (germline): SGHDN, FVKESK.

At least ten counts were recorded for this clonotype. The chain uses TRBV5-1 and TRBJ2-4; tentatively, D is TRBD1 (5 bases). Germline CDR1 reads SGHRS; CDR2 reads YFSETQ. The V gene lost 0 bases and the J gene lost 7 bases, with 17 bases spanning the gap. The CDR3 has 16 residues. DNA of the CDR3: TGCGCCAGCAGCTTGGGCGTCGTAAGGGGCATCAACATTCAGTACTTC. It translates to CASSLGVVRGINIQYF.

This clonotype was seen more than once but under ten times. This chain links TRBV9 with TRBJ2-7, with 8 bases fitting TRBD2. From germline, CDR1 is SGDLS and CDR2 YYNGEE. The CDR3 contains 13 residues. The V gene end was trimmed by 2 bases and the J gene end by 6 bases; junction bases not matched to a gene: 4. CDR3 residues: CASSVGLGSEQYF. The CDR3 DNA follows: TGTGCCAGCAGCGTGGGACTAGGTTCCGAGCAGTACTTC. Drawing the rest from reference TRBV9 and TRBJ2-7, the complete variable domain is DSGVTQTPKHLITATGQRVTLRCSPRSGDLSVYWYQQSLDQGLQFLIQYYNGEERAKGNILERFSAQQFPDLHSELNLSSLELGDSALYFCASSVGLGSEQYFGPGTRLTVT.

Comments on this clonotype: This sequence may be a read error, since a much larger clone differs from it by one base. The chain recombines TRBV5-3 with TRBJ2-2; D possibly corresponds to TRBD1 (5 bases). TRBV5-3 is labeled an ORF, and its function is uncertain. V lost 8 bases, J lost 3 bases, and 14 bases lay in between. The CDR3 extends over 14 amino acids. CDR3 DNA sequence: TGTGCCAGCAGCGTGCCAGGGTACACCGGGGAGCTGTTTTTT. The encoded protein is CASSVPGYTGELFF.

This chain uses TRBV12-3 or TRBV12-4 with TRBJ1-5; D not certain. Trimming cost V 2 bases and J 1 base, with 6 bases left between them. The CDR3 is 14 amino acids. CDR3 in amino acids: CASSLPASNQPQHF. The DNA of the CDR3 is TGTGCCAGCAGTTTACCAGCGAGCAATCAGCCCCAGCATTTT.

A few counts support this clonotype. The CDR3 DNA reads as TGCAGTGCTAGAGATCCGGGGGGGCAGCCCCAGCATTTT. It yields the protein CSARDPGGQPQHF. This chain links TRBV20-1 with TRBJ1-5, with D maybe TRBD1 (5 bases). This CDR3 has 13 residues. Germline-derived CDR1 and CDR2 are DFQATT and SNEGSKA (reference sequence). Trimming cost V 0 bases and J 7 bases, with 10 bases left between them.

This clonotype was seen repeatedly, ten times or more. CDR3 DNA: TGCGCCAGCAGTCGGAGGACAGGGGCAAAAGAGACCCAGTACTTC. The encoded protein is CASSRRTGAKETQYF. The chain employs TRBV23-1 and TRBJ2-5; 9 nucleotides match TRBD1. TRBV23-1 falls under the ORF class, with uncertain function. With 4 bases clipped from V and 3 bases from J, the junction kept 6 bases outside the gene matches. The CDR3 sequence is 15 residues long.

Many counts were recorded for this clonotype. V usage is TRBV30 and J usage is TRBJ2-7; D not resolved. From germline, CDR1 is GTSNPN and CDR2 SVGIG (reference sequence). This CDR3 has 12 residues. Trimming shortened V by 4 bases and J by 0 bases, and 7 bases separated the two germline ends. CDR3 DNA: TGTGCCTGGACCGGTAACTCCTACGAGCAGTACTTC. The encoded protein is CAWTGNSYEQYF.

About this clonotype: The conserved closing phenylalanine or tryptophan is absent in this CDR3, likely reflecting a read error. The chain carries TRBV27 and TRBJ2-6; the D gene could be TRBD1 or TRBD2 (5 bases each). Germline CDR1 reads MNHEY; CDR2 reads SMNVEV (reference sequence). The CDR3 sequence is 18 residues long. Trimming pared 5 bases from V and 0 bases from J, leaving 17 bases between. The CDR3 loop is CASSKMGRTPSGANVLTL. In nucleotides, the CDR3 is TGTGCCAGCAGTAAAATGGGACGGACTCCCTCTGGGGCCAACGTCCTGACTCTC.

This clonotype was seen only a few times. CDR3 bases: TGTGCCAGCAGTTACGGCAAGACAGAAGAGACCCAGTACTTC. It is translated as CASSYGKTEETQYF. The V and J genes are TRBV6-5 and TRBJ2-5; D perhaps matches TRBD1 (5 bases). The CDR3 runs 14 residues. Deletions cut 2 bases from V and 3 bases from J, with 10 bases between. Germline-derived CDR1 and CDR2 are MNHEY and SVGAGI.

In its sample, this clonotype was seen many times. The rearrangement uses TRBV4-1 and TRBJ1-1; D is ambiguous. This CDR3 is built from 15 residues. Germline V gene data show CDR1 as MGHRA and CDR2 as YSYEKL. The germline V and J ends were trimmed by 0 bases and 0 bases, with 8 bases remaining between them. The CDR3, as DNA: TGCGCCAGCAGCCAAGATCTGTTCATGAACACTGAAGCTTTCTTT. Protein sequence: CASSQDLFMNTEAFF.

This clonotype was seen a few times. The chain carries TRBV19 and TRBJ1-4; D perhaps matches TRBD1 (6 bases). The CDR3 loop spans 16 amino acids. V lost 6 bases, J lost 4 bases, and 18 bases lay in between. Germline CDR1 and CDR2: LNHDA and SQIVND (reference sequence). CDR3 loop: CASSPGRDRLNEKLFF. CDR3 nucleotide sequence: TGTGCCAGTAGCCCGGGCCGAGACAGGCTTAATGAAAAACTGTTTTTT.

This clonotype was found many times. Here the CDR3 DNA reads TGCGCCAGCAGTCAATCCGCGCCATCGACAGGCGCTAACTATGGCTACACCTTC. This encodes CASSQSAPSTGANYGYTF. V gene TRBV23-1 combines with J gene TRBJ1-2; TRBD1 might be the D (6 bases). TRBV23-1 is labeled an ORF, and its function is uncertain. Trimming shortened V by 0 bases and J by 0 bases, and 17 bases separated the two germline ends. The CDR3 extends over 18 amino acids.